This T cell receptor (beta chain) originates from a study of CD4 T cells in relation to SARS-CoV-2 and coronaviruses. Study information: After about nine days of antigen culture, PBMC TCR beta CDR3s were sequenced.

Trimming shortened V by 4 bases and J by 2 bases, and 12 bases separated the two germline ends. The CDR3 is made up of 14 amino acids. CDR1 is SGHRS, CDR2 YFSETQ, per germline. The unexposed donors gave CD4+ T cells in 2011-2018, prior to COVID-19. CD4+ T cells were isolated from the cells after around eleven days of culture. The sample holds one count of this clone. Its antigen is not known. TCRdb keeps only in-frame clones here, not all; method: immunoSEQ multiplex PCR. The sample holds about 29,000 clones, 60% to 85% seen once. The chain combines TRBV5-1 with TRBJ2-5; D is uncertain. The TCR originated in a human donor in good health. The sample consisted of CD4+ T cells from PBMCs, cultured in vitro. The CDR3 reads CASSVMTAQETQYF. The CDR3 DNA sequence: TGCGCCAGCAGCGTCATGACCGCGCAAGAGACCCAGTACTTC. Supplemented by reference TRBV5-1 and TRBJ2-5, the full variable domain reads KAGVTQTPRYLIKTRGQQVTLSCSPISGHRSVSWYQQTPGQGLQFLFEYFSETQRNKGNFPGRFSGRQFSNSRSEMNVSTLELGDSALYLCASSVMTAQETQYFGPGTRLLVL.